The sequence of this T cell receptor (beta chain) was determined in a study of T cells after yellow fever vaccination. Study overall: Some fractions had low cell numbers, and these were prepared with SMART-Seq v4 Ultra Low Input. Study-wide findings and caveats: Contaminants from the bulk population, in the form of abundant clonotypes, could be found in FACS-sorted repertoires.

MiXCR, run by TCRdb on the 5' RACE reads, gives a single entry per CDR3 protein. Found here are about 260,000 distinct CDR3 sequences, about 5% of them singletons; the top ten hold roughly 3.3%. The CDR3 extends over 13 amino acids. CDR1 and CDR2 from the germline V gene are MNHEY and SMNVEV (reference sequence). The V and J ends lost 0 bases and 7 bases respectively, with 10 bases between them. This clonotype was seen many times. The antigen remains unidentified. The clonotype originates from a man aged 18 to 29 who received the YFV17D yellow fever vaccine. The gene calls are TRBV27 and TRBJ2-7; a possible D gene is TRBD2 (6 bases). The source material was CD4+ T cells sorted from PBMCs, sampled on the day of the yellow fever booster vaccination. CDR3 in amino acids: CASSLSYGGEQYV. CDR3 nucleotide sequence: TGTGCCAGCAGTTTATCTTATGGGGGGGAGCAGTACGTC.